This T cell receptor (beta chain) was profiled in a study of blood T cell repertoires in COVID-19. About the research overall: Acute and convalescent COVID-19 samples came from the United States, Italy and Spain.

Under the authors' procedure: Reference gene primer amplification in the assay estimated nucleated cell counts. TCRdb's copy holds only in-frame clones and misses some; the assay was immunoSEQ multiplex PCR. V, J and clone size were drawn from that table, and D and trimming were deduced from the DNA. The sample carries 74,000 or so clones, around 87% recorded once. V dropped 5 bases and J dropped 5 bases, with 16 bases sitting between them. The V gene's germline CDR1 is SGHTA and CDR2 FQGNSA. This CDR3 comprises 14 residues. The rearrangement links TRBV7-2 to TRBJ2-7; D might be TRBD2 (5 bases). This receptor was identified in a man aged 45-65 years with acute or convalescent COVID-19. Sequencing was carried out using peripheral blood. CDR3 protein: CASSPGGSWDEQYF. The CDR3 coding sequence is TGTGCCAGCAGCCCCGGAGGCAGTTGGGACGAGCAGTACTTC.